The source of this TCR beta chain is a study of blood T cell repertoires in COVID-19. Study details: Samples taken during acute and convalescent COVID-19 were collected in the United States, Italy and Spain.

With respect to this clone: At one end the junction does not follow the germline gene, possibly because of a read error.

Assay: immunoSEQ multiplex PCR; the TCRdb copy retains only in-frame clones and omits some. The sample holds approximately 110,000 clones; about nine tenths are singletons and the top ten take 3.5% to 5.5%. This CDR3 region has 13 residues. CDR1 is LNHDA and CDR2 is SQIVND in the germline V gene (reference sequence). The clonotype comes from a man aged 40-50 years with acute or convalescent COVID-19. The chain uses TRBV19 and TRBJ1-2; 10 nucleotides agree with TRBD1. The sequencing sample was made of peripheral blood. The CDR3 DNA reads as TGTGCCAGTAGTATACGGACAGGGGGTCAACCAGCCTTC. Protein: CASSIRTGGQPAF.